These 20 T cell receptor beta chains originate from one sample sequenced in a study of CD8 T cells in ankylosing spondylitis. Each CDR3 protein gets one entry after TCRdb re-called the 5' RACE reads with MiXCR. The sample contains over 100,000 distinct CDR3 sequences, about 10% of which appear only once. Sequenced material: blood, either unsorted or a sorted T cell fraction (not recorded which). The receptor set was obtained from a female donor with ankylosing spondylitis or in good health (not recorded which).

This clonotype was detected many times. The V call is TRBV28, the J call TRBJ1-4; no reliable D call. Germline CDR1 and CDR2: MDHEN and SYDVKM. There are 14 residues in the CDR3. V was clipped by 5 bases and J by 0 bases, with 7 bases between them. The CDR3 region is CASSLPSTNEKLFF. The CDR3 bases are TGTGCCAGCAGTCTACCCTCAACTAATGAAAAACTGTTTTTT.

This clonotype appeared many times. The chain employs TRBV7-9 and TRBJ2-3, with D possibly matching TRBD1 (5 bases). The V end lost 3 bases, the J end lost 5 bases, and 12 bases lay between the germline ends. CDR1 is SEHNR, CDR2 FQNEAQ, per germline (reference sequence). The CDR3 covers 14 residues. The CDR3 nucleotides read TGTGCCAGCAGCTTTGCTGGGGCCGTAGATACGCAGTATTTT. This encodes CASSFAGAVDTQYF.

Points on this clonotype: At one end the junction does not follow the germline gene, possibly because of a read error. The chain uses TRBV5-1 and TRBJ2-7, with D unresolved. CDR3 length equals 14 residues. Germline CDR1 SGHRS, CDR2 YFSETQ. Here the CDR3 reads CASSLVWGNGEQSF. DNA for the CDR3: TGCGCCAGCAGCTTGGTGTGGGGAAACGGCGAGCAGTCCTTC.

This chain joins TRBV28 and TRBJ2-5, with 9 bases lining up with TRBD2. J lost 4 bases, V lost 6 bases, and 9 bases had no gene match. Per the germline V gene, CDR1 is MDHEN and CDR2 is SYDVKM. CDR3 length equals 15 residues. CDR3 in amino acids: CASSGSGGTGETQYF. The CDR3 coding sequence is TGTGCCAGCAGCGGGAGCGGGGGGACCGGAGAGACCCAGTACTTC.

This clonotype has at least ten counts. The chain recombines TRBV11-2 with TRBJ1-2, with D unclear. There are 13 residues in the CDR3. V was shortened by 3 bases and J by 8 bases, with 13 bases between the two germline ends. Germline-derived CDR1 and CDR2 are SGHAT and FQNNGV. The CDR3, as DNA: TGTGCCAGCAGCTTTGATATAGGGTCCGGCTACACCTTC. This codes for CASSFDIGSGYTF.

The rearrangement uses TRBV3-1 and TRBJ1-5; the D is unclear. Trimming shortened V by 1 base and J by 4 bases, and 11 bases separated the two germline ends. CDR1 and CDR2 (germline): LGHDT, YNNKEL (reference sequence). The length of the CDR3 is 15 residues. The CDR3 DNA is TGTGCCAGCAGCCAAGGCAGCTCCAAAAATCAGCCCCAGCATTTT. Its translation is CASSQGSSKNQPQHF.

In its sample, this clonotype was seen many times. This chain joins TRBV5-1 and TRBJ2-3, with TRBD1 matching over 11 bases. The CDR3 sequence is 15 residues long. V lost 7 bases, J lost 4 bases, and 8 bases stayed unmatched. Germline CDR1 is SGHRS and CDR2 is YFSETQ. CDR3 DNA sequence: TGCGCCAGCCGACCCGGACAGGGGGCCCCAGATACGCAGTATTTT. As protein: CASRPGQGAPDTQYF.

This clonotype was picked up many times. The gene calls are TRBV30 and TRBJ2-4; no clear D. Between the trimmed V and J ends, which lost 0 bases and 0 bases, there was a span of 6 bases. The CDR3 totals 14 residues. Germline assignment: CDR1 GTSNPN and CDR2 SVGIG (reference sequence). CDR3 residues: CAWSVGLAKNIQYF. The CDR3 DNA is TGTGCCTGGAGTGTGGGTCTAGCCAAAAACATTCAGTACTTC.

This clonotype showed up just a few times. The chain recombines TRBV5-5 with TRBJ1-2; 11 nucleotides match TRBD1. The CDR3 covers 18 residues. V trimming: 5 bases; J trimming: 4 bases; junction bases outside the gene matches: 16. Germline V gene sequence: CDR1 SGHKS, CDR2 YYEKEE (reference sequence). The CDR3 region has the DNA TGTGCCAGCAGTCGGAATCCGGGACAGGGGGGAACTTCCTATGGCTACACCTTC. Translation gives CASSRNPGQGGTSYGYTF.

The chain combines TRBV28 with TRBJ1-2; 9 bases line up with TRBD1. V lost 7 bases, J lost 4 bases, and 4 bases stayed unmatched. This CDR3 has 13 residues. Per germline, CDR1 MDHEN and CDR2 SYDVKM. This chain's CDR3 is CASTQQGAYGYTF. The CDR3 coding sequence is TGTGCCAGCACCCAACAGGGGGCCTATGGCTACACCTTC.

The chain joins TRBV6-1 to TRBJ1-1; a possible D gene is TRBD1 (5 bases). This CDR3 has 14 residues. The V end was cut by 2 bases, the J end by 4 bases, with 11 bases between. The germline CDR1 and CDR2 sequences are MNHNS and SASEGT. DNA of the CDR3: TGTGCCAGCAGTGAACAGGGCTCGGCCACTGAAGCTTTCTTT. This gives the protein CASSEQGSATEAFF.

This clonotype was seen repeatedly, ten times or more. This chain joins TRBV27 and TRBJ1-2, with TRBD1 as a possible D gene (5 bases). Germline CDR1 and CDR2: MNHEY and SMNVEV (reference sequence). The CDR3 runs 14 residues. Trimming took off 4 bases at V and 2 bases at J, with 11 bases between the two ends. The CDR3: CASSSHRGNYGYTF. CDR3 DNA: TGTGCCAGCAGTTCGCACCGGGGGAACTATGGCTACACCTTC.

This clonotype has at least ten counts. CDR3: CASTSLSYGYTF. As DNA, the CDR3 is TGTGCCAGCACCTCTCTCAGCTATGGCTACACCTTC. The chain has TRBV7-9 and TRBJ1-2; no clear D. The CDR3 runs 12 residues. The germline gives CDR1 SEHNR, CDR2 FQNEAQ (reference sequence). V lost 7 bases to trimming and J lost 4 bases, with 10 bases between them.

The J gene is TRBJ1-2, the V gene TRBV7-6; no reliable D call. The germline CDR1 and CDR2 sequences are SGHVS and FNYEAQ. Trimming left V 0 bases short and J 5 bases short, with 7 bases between. This CDR3 contains 13 residues. In DNA form, the CDR3 reads TGTGCCAGCAGCTTAGCGAGGACTTATGGCTACACCTTC. Translating it yields CASSLARTYGYTF. Full variable domain (remainder filled in from reference TRBV7-6 and TRBJ1-2): GAGVSQSPRYKVTKRGQDVALRCDPISGHVSLYWYRQALGQGPEFLTYFNYEAQQDKSGLPNDRFSAERPEGSISTLTIQRTEQRDSAMYRCASSLARTYGYTFGSGTRLTVV.

The sample holds many counts of this clonotype. The V call is TRBV7-8, the J call TRBJ2-3; D is perhaps TRBD2 (6 bases). Germline V gene data show CDR1 as SGHVS and CDR2 as FQNEAQ. The CDR3 extends over 17 amino acids. V was cut by 3 bases and J by 2 bases, with 18 bases left in between. The CDR3 nucleotides read TGTGCCAGCAGCTTTGGTGGCGGGAAAATATCCACAGATACGCAGTATTTT. As protein: CASSFGGGKISTDTQYF.

This clonotype showed up just a few times. This may come from a read error, since a much larger clone is one base off. V gene TRBV5-1 combines with J gene TRBJ2-5, with 7 positions matching TRBD1. This CDR3 has 14 residues. The V gene's germline CDR1 is SGHRS and CDR2 YFSETQ. This CDR3 reads CATSTGTAKEAQYF. The CDR3 DNA reads as TGCGCCACCTCTACAGGGACAGCTAAAGAGGCCCAGTACTTC.

This clonotype appeared many times. The chain uses TRBV5-1 and TRBJ2-7, with 8 bases that match TRBD1. Per the germline V gene, CDR1 is SGHRS and CDR2 is YFSETQ. V was pared by 2 bases and J by 3 bases, with 7 bases of the junction left unmatched. This CDR3 spans 15 amino acids. Here the CDR3 DNA reads TGCGCCAGCAGCTTACGACAGGGGATGGGCTACGAGCAGTACTTC. This translates into CASSLRQGMGYEQYF.

The chain combines TRBV14 with TRBJ2-3; TRBD2 aligns across 8 bases. Germline V gives CDR1 SGHDN, CDR2 FVKESK. CDR3 size: 17 residues. Unmatched junction bases numbered 6, after V lost 0 bases and J lost 1 base. The CDR3 region has the DNA TGTGCCAGCAGCCAAGATATCGGCGGGAGGCGCACAGATACGCAGTATTTT. It specifies CASSQDIGGRRTDTQYF.

This clonotype was seen at least ten times. The chain has TRBV3-1 and TRBJ2-7; no clear D. Deletions cut 1 base from V and 2 bases from J, with 12 bases between. The CDR3 spans 15 residues. Germline assignment: CDR1 LGHDT and CDR2 YNNKEL (reference sequence). This chain's CDR3 is CASSQGLAKPYEQYF. CDR3 coding DNA: TGTGCCAGCAGCCAAGGATTGGCCAAACCCTACGAGCAGTACTTC.

This clonotype was counted at least ten times. This sequence joins TRBV12-3 or TRBV12-4 and TRBJ2-1, with D perhaps assigned TRBD1 or TRBD2 (5 bases each). This CDR3 region has 14 residues. V was cut by 5 bases and J by 3 bases, with 11 bases left in between. CDR3 nucleotide sequence: TGTGCCAGCAGTACGAGGGACCTCTACAATGAGCAGTTCTTC. Its translation: CASSTRDLYNEQFF.